Each of the 17 T cell receptor beta chains below was sequenced from the same sample in a study of blood T cell repertoires in COVID-19 (TCRdb year 2020). The method behind the library was the immunoSEQ multiplex PCR assay. Held by TCRdb, this immuneACCESS table contains in-frame sequences only and omits some clones. Under half of the omission traces to an unresolved V gene where checked; the cause of the rest is unknown. Across this sample there are 200,000 to 300,000 clones, with under 90% seen only once. The ten most abundant clones make up 4% to 4.5% of the sample. Sequencing input: peripheral blood. These receptor sequences come from a man aged 60 to 69 with acute or convalescent COVID-19.

J is TRBJ2-1 and V is TRBV4-1; no clear D gene. The germline V and J ends were trimmed by 1 base and 4 bases, with 8 bases remaining between them. The CDR3 has 14 residues. The germline V gene has CDR1 MGHRA and CDR2 YSYEKL. CDR3 coding DNA: TGCGCCAGCAGCCAAGTTGGGCAGTACAATGAGCAGTTCTTC. It translates to CASSQVGQYNEQFF.

The rearrangement joins TRBV10-3 to TRBJ1-3; TRBD1 might be the D (6 bases). V shed 6 bases and J shed 2 bases, with 20 bases lying between them. The CDR3 runs to 17 residues. Germline V CDR1 and CDR2: ENHRY, SYGVKD. In DNA, the CDR3 is TGTGCCATCAGGGGTGTCCTAAACAGGGTACCTGGAAACACCATATATTTT. Its protein is CAIRGVLNRVPGNTIYF.

This clone was found once. The genes are TRBV20-1 and TRBJ2-1, with 7 bases matching TRBD2. The CDR3 has 13 residues. CDR1 DFQATT and CDR2 SNEGSKA come from the germline V gene (reference sequence). V gave up 3 bases and J gave up 5 bases; unmatched junction bases: 4. CDR3 loop: CSASRDYHNEQFF. The CDR3 DNA follows: TGCAGTGCTAGTAGGGACTACCACAATGAGCAGTTCTTC.

V usage is TRBV7-3 and J usage is TRBJ2-5; 7 nucleotides align to TRBD2. The CDR3 runs to 14 residues. Germline V gives CDR1 SGHTA, CDR2 FQGTGA. J gave up 7 bases and V 5 bases, and 10 bases lay outside the gene matches. The CDR3 region is CASSLSGGGGTQYF. In nucleotides, the CDR3 is TGTGCCAGCAGCCTCAGTGGCGGCGGGGGGACCCAGTACTTC.

The V and J genes are TRBV5-1 and TRBJ2-7; D unresolved. The germline gives CDR1 SGHRS, CDR2 YFSETQ. This CDR3 is built from 13 residues. V dropped 0 bases and J dropped 2 bases, with 6 bases sitting between them. The CDR3 nucleotides read TGCGCCAGCAGCTTGGAGCGTACCTACGAGCAGTACTTC. Encoded protein: CASSLERTYEQYF.

V and J are TRBV4-3 and TRBJ1-2, with 8 bases aligning to TRBD1. CDR1 LGHNA and CDR2 YSLEER come from the germline V gene. CDR3 length equals 15 residues. The J segment lost 6 bases and the V segment lost 5 bases, leaving 11 bases of the junction unmatched. The CDR3: CASSAWTGNDDGYTF. The DNA for the CDR3 is TGCGCCAGCAGCGCCTGGACAGGGAATGATGATGGCTACACCTTC.

The chain combines TRBV10-1 with TRBJ2-1; 7 nucleotides agree with TRBD1. The V segment lost 2 bases and the J segment 6 bases; nucleotides outside the gene matches: 10. Germline values: CDR1 WNHNN, CDR2 SYGVQD (reference sequence). The CDR3 contains 16 residues. The CDR3 DNA follows: TGCGCCAGCAGTGAGACCCAGACAGGGCTCGGCAATGAGCAGTTCTTC. Amino acids: CASSETQTGLGNEQFF.

V and J are TRBV5-4 and TRBJ2-5; 7 nucleotides line up with TRBD2. V dropped 3 bases and J dropped 5; count of bases not matched to a gene: 4. The CDR3 length is 13 residues. Germline CDR1 and CDR2: SGHNT and YYREEE (reference sequence). CDR3 protein: CASSYTSVETQYF. The DNA for the CDR3 is TGTGCCAGCAGCTACACTAGCGTCGAGACCCAGTACTTC.

The chain has TRBV5-4 and TRBJ1-1; D is ambiguous. This CDR3 is built from 14 residues. V was trimmed by 0 bases and J by 0 bases, leaving 6 bases between them. CDR1 SGHNT and CDR2 YYREEE come from the germline V gene (reference sequence). The CDR3 here is CASSLGGLNTEAFF. Here the CDR3 DNA reads TGTGCCAGCAGCTTGGGCGGATTGAACACTGAAGCTTTCTTT.

The chain joins TRBV4-2 to TRBJ1-6; D unresolved. V lost 1 base and J lost 0, with 7 bases in between. The length of the CDR3 is 16 residues. Germline CDR1 reads LGHNA; CDR2 reads YNFKEQ. The CDR3 protein is CASSQVGSSYNSPLHF. As DNA, the CDR3 is TGTGCCAGCAGCCAAGTCGGTAGCTCCTATAATTCACCCCTCCACTTT.

The chain uses TRBV7-9 and TRBJ1-2, with 7 bases identical to TRBD1. Germline CDR1 is SEHNR and CDR2 is FQNEAQ (reference sequence). Trimming removed 1 base from V and 4 bases from J; junction bases left unmatched: 6. The CDR3 runs 15 residues. CDR3 sequence (DNA): TGTGCCAGCAGCTTAGAGGGGGCGGGCAGCTATGGCTACACCTTC. This encodes CASSLEGAGSYGYTF.

The chain couples TRBV6-5 to TRBJ2-7; 7 bases match TRBD1. The germline V gene encodes CDR1 MNHEY and CDR2 SVGAGI. J lost 0 bases, V lost 8 bases, and 10 bases had no gene match. This CDR3 comprises 15 residues. CDR3 DNA: TGTGCCAGCCAACTTCCGGGACAGCGCTCCTACGAGCAGTACTTC. It codes for CASQLPGQRSYEQYF.

This chain joins TRBV18 and TRBJ2-4, with D tentatively TRBD2 (5 bases). Germline CDR1 and CDR2: KGHSH and LQKENI. CDR3 length: 16 amino acids. V gave up 2 bases and J gave up 10 bases, with 21 bases separating them. CDR3 nucleotide sequence: TGTGCCAGCTCACCATATTCACTAGACACGCTCCCTATTCAGTACTTC. Translation gives CASSPYSLDTLPIQYF.

This clone is a singleton in its sample. The chain carries TRBV6-6 and TRBJ2-3; D gene uncertain. V was cut by 6 bases and J by 0 bases, with 7 bases left in between. Looked up from germline, CDR1 is MNHNY and CDR2 is SVGAGI (reference sequence). The CDR3 contains 13 residues. The CDR3 region has the DNA TGTGCCAGCAGGGAGACTAGCACAGATACGCAGTATTTT. It yields the protein CASRETSTDTQYF.

The chain has TRBV6-4 and TRBJ2-2, with 7 positions matching TRBD1. Germline-derived CDR1 and CDR2 are MRHNA and SNTAGT. V lost 5 bases and J lost 4; bases outside the gene matches: 4. The CDR3 covers 14 residues. This chain's CDR3 is CASSLNRGTGELFF. The CDR3, as DNA: TGTGCCAGCAGTCTAAACAGGGGCACCGGGGAGCTGTTTTTT.

This chain connects TRBV3-1 (or the pseudogene TRBV3-2) to TRBJ2-1, with D tentatively TRBD2 (5 bases). The CDR3 is 14 residues long. Between the trimmed V and J ends, which lost 4 bases and 6 bases, there was a span of 13 bases. The germline CDR1 and CDR2 sequences are LGHDT and YNNKEL (reference sequence). CDR3 bases: TGTGCCAGCAGCCCCCGGACTGTTATCAATGAGCAGTTCTTC. Protein product: CASSPRTVINEQFF.

The chain is built from TRBV4-2 and TRBJ1-1; D is unresolved. Germline V gene sequence: CDR1 LGHNA, CDR2 YNFKEQ. This CDR3 is built from 15 residues. V was trimmed by 0 bases and J by 3 bases, leaving 11 bases between them. CDR3 sequence reads: CASSQDYSGYTEAFF. CDR3 in DNA: TGTGCCAGCAGCCAAGATTATTCCGGGTACACTGAAGCTTTCTTT.